This passage covers 6 T cell receptor beta chains from one sample sequenced in a study of CD8 T cells in Susac syndrome. Random-hexamer reverse transcription was applied to about 0.45 to 1 ug RNA. One entry per CDR3 protein, called by TCRdb with MiXCR from the immunoSEQ multiplex PCR reads. In the table there are fewer than 200,000 distinct CDR3 sequences, approximately 95% of which are singletons. Sequenced material: CD8+ T cells from PBMCs. The receptors were sampled from a human donor with multiple sclerosis.

The rearrangement links TRBV27 to TRBJ2-7; D is perhaps TRBD1 or TRBD2 (5 bases each). The germline V gene encodes CDR1 MNHEY and CDR2 SMNVEV (reference sequence). The CDR3 has 15 residues. V was pared by 2 bases and J by 0 bases, with 11 bases between. This CDR3 reads CASSLGGWLSYEQYF. The CDR3 bases are TGTGCCAGCAGTTTAGGGGGATGGCTCTCCTACGAGCAGTACTTC.

This clonotype appeared once. The chain joins TRBV7-9 to TRBJ2-1; D possibly uses TRBD1 or TRBD2 (5 bases each). Germline V CDR1 and CDR2: SEHNR, FQNEAQ (reference sequence). V was pared by 4 bases and J by 8 bases, with 12 bases between. The CDR3 contains 13 residues. CDR3 DNA: TGTGCCAGCAGCTCCCCCCTGGGGGATGAGCAGTTCTTC. Translated: CASSSPLGDEQFF.

This rearrangement joins TRBV5-1 to TRBJ2-7; D remains ambiguous. The V gene lost 0 bases and the J gene lost 4 bases, with 11 bases spanning the gap. The germline gives CDR1 SGHRS, CDR2 YFSETQ. The CDR3 length is 14 residues. DNA for the CDR3: TGCGCCAGCAGCTTGGGACAACACCGTTACGAGCAGTACTTC. It specifies CASSLGQHRYEQYF.

The rearrangement links TRBV12-5 to TRBJ1-4; D is uncertain. With 4 bases removed from V and 6 bases from J, the gap between germline ends came to 6 bases. This CDR3 spans 12 amino acids. Per the germline V gene, CDR1 is LGHNT and CDR2 is FRNRAP. The chain's CDR3 is CASGSTYEKLFF. Here the CDR3 DNA reads TGTGCTAGTGGTTCGACCTATGAAAAACTGTTTTTT.

The rearrangement links TRBV4-2 to TRBJ1-1, with 7 bases that match TRBD1. The J segment lost 7 bases and the V segment lost 4 bases, leaving 9 bases of the junction unmatched. CDR3 length: 14 amino acids. The germline V gene encodes CDR1 LGHNA and CDR2 YNFKEQ. The CDR3 coding sequence is TGTGCCAGCAGCCGCGAACACAGGGGCGATGAAGCTTTCTTT. Amino acids: CASSREHRGDEAFF.

The count of this clonotype is one. The chain links TRBV15 to TRBJ1-2; 7 bases match TRBD1. Losses at the gene ends were 6 bases for V and 5 bases for J; bases not matched to a gene: 9. The length of the CDR3 is 14 residues. Looked up from germline, CDR1 is LNHNV and CDR2 is YYDKDF (reference sequence). Here the CDR3 reads CATSTTGQIYGYTF. CDR3 sequence (DNA): TGTGCCACCAGTACAACGGGACAGATATATGGCTACACCTTC.